The 23 T cell receptor beta chains given below trace back to one sample, sequenced in a study of cytomegalovirus exposure and HLA in healthy donors. Only in-frame clones appear in the TCRdb table, and some are missing; sequencing was by immunoSEQ multiplex PCR. The table includes around 150,000 clones, 90% to 97% detected once. The sequenced material came from PBMCs. Receptors were obtained from a woman between 18 and 29 years old in good health and CMV-seronegative.

This chain connects TRBV6-5 to TRBJ2-3; D not certain. V gave up 2 bases and J gave up 6 bases, with 15 bases separating them. Looked up from germline, CDR1 is MNHEY and CDR2 is SVGAGI. This CDR3 is 15 amino acids long. The CDR3 reads CASSYERLTKDTQYF. In DNA form, the CDR3 reads TGTGCCAGCAGTTACGAGCGACTCACTAAGGATACGCAGTATTTT.

The rearrangement links TRBV6-5 to TRBJ2-3; 8 bases match TRBD1. V shed 7 bases, J shed 5 bases, and the junction held 5 bases outside the gene matches. The CDR3 loop spans 13 amino acids. The germline V gene has CDR1 MNHEY and CDR2 SVGAGI. CDR3 residues: CASKPDREDTQYF. CDR3 bases: TGTGCCAGCAAACCGGACAGGGAAGATACGCAGTATTTT.

The V call is TRBV29-1, the J call TRBJ2-3; 7 bases match TRBD1. The CDR3 is 14 residues long. The germline CDR1 and CDR2 sequences are SQVTM and ANQGSEA. J gave up 1 base and V 3 bases, and 4 bases lay outside the gene matches. The CDR3 reads CSVDRGLGTDTQYF. The CDR3 nucleotides are TGCAGCGTTGACAGGGGGTTAGGCACAGATACGCAGTATTTT.

The chain couples TRBV12-5 to TRBJ1-5, with 9 bases that match TRBD1. Losses at the gene ends were 1 base for V and 6 bases for J; bases not matched to a gene: 4. Germline V gives CDR1 LGHNT, CDR2 FRNRAP. This CDR3 has 15 amino acids. The CDR3 region is CASGLGQGGIQPQHF. The CDR3 DNA follows: TGTGCTAGTGGTTTGGGACAGGGGGGGATTCAGCCCCAGCATTTT.

This chain joins TRBV6-1 and TRBJ1-5; 8 bases agree with TRBD1. Germline values: CDR1 MNHNS, CDR2 SASEGT. Trimming took 10 bases from V and 5 from J; bases not matched to a gene: 10. The CDR3 has 14 amino acids. The CDR3 region has the DNA TGTGCCACCAGCGGTGGCAGGGGGCATCAGCCCCAGCATTTT. It encodes CATSGGRGHQPQHF.

J is TRBJ1-6 and V is TRBV6-5; 11 nucleotides align to TRBD1. CDR1 MNHEY and CDR2 SVGAGI come from the germline V gene. The CDR3 consists of 15 residues. V lost 5 bases and J lost 5; bases outside the gene matches: 2. The CDR3 nucleotides read TGTGCCAGCAGTGGACAGGGGGCGGATAATTCACCCCTCCACTTT. Translated: CASSGQGADNSPLHF.

The V gene is TRBV4-1, the J gene TRBJ1-2; D is perhaps TRBD1 (6 bases). The V end was cut by 5 bases, the J end by 5 bases, with 9 bases between. Germline V gene lookup returns CDR1 MGHRA and CDR2 YSYEKL. The CDR3 is 12 residues long. The CDR3 region has the DNA TGCGCCAGCAGCTCCGGACAGTATGGCTACACCTTC. This gives the protein CASSSGQYGYTF.

J is TRBJ2-5 and V is TRBV13; tentative D call: TRBD2 (6 bases). The V and J ends lost 4 bases and 4 bases respectively, with 19 bases between them. The V gene's germline CDR1 is PRHDT and CDR2 FYEKMQ (reference sequence). CDR3 size: 16 residues. The CDR3 region is CASSSGMEGWGETQYF. As DNA, the CDR3 is TGTGCCAGCAGCTCTGGGATGGAGGGATGGGGAGAGACCCAGTACTTC.

This clone was detected once. The chain uses TRBV14 and TRBJ1-4, with 9 bases fitting TRBD1. Germline CDR1 and CDR2: SGHDN and FVKESK. The CDR3 has 15 amino acids. Trimming took 2 bases from V and 8 from J; bases not matched to a gene: 6. CDR3 sequence reads: CASSQSRTGVEKLFF. The CDR3 nucleotides are TGTGCCAGCAGCCAAAGCCGGACAGGGGTGGAAAAACTGTTTTTT.

In DNA, the CDR3 is TGTGCCAGCAGTTATGACAGGGACTATGGCTACACCTTC. It specifies CASSYDRDYGYTF. This rearrangement joins TRBV6-6 to TRBJ1-2, with 7 bases identical to TRBD1. CDR1 is MNHNY, CDR2 SVGAGI, per germline (reference sequence). CDR3 size: 13 residues. Trimming at V came to 3 bases and at J to 3 bases, leaving 1 base not matched to a gene.

V and J are TRBV4-2 and TRBJ2-3; 12 positions match TRBD2. The V segment lost 3 bases and the J segment 5 bases; nucleotides outside the gene matches: 18. Germline assignment: CDR1 LGHNA and CDR2 YNFKEQ. This CDR3 is 20 amino acids long. The CDR3 DNA reads as TGTGCCAGCAGCCACTCCTCCCGAGGGGCTAGCGGGGGGGCCAAAGATACGCAGTATTTT. It codes for CASSHSSRGASGGAKDTQYF.

The chain has TRBV7-2 and TRBJ2-3, with D possibly TRBD2 on 7 matching bases. Germline CDR1 and CDR2: SGHTA and FQGNSA. This CDR3 contains 15 residues. The ends were cut back, 1 base at V and 4 bases at J, with 12 bases in the middle. The CDR3 nucleotides read TGTGCCAGCAGCTTAGTTGGGGGGGCGGCAGATACGCAGTATTTT. Its protein product is CASSLVGGAADTQYF. The full variable domain, rest sourced from reference TRBV7-2 and TRBJ2-3, is GAGVSQSPSNKVTEKGKDVELRCDPISGHTALYWYRQSLGQGLEFLIYFQGNSAPDKSGLPSDRFSAERTGGSVSTLTIQRTQQEDSAVYLCASSLVGGAADTQYFGPGTRLTVL.

The V gene is TRBV6-6, the J gene TRBJ1-5; TRBD1 aligns across 7 bases. Germline CDR1 and CDR2: MNHNY and SVGAGI (reference sequence). The CDR3 loop spans 15 amino acids. The junction had 9 bases not matched to a gene; V was cut back by 7 bases and J by 3 bases. As DNA, the CDR3 is TGTGCCAGCATCATAGGACAGGAGTACAATCAGCCCCAGCATTTT. Protein sequence: CASIIGQEYNQPQHF.

This clone was detected once. This chain uses TRBV9 with TRBJ2-7, with D unclear. This CDR3 is built from 14 residues. Trimming left V 2 bases short and J 2 bases short, with 11 bases between. Germline CDR1 is SGDLS and CDR2 is YYNGEE. CDR3 region: CASSVEQNPYEQYF. In DNA form, the CDR3 reads TGTGCCAGCAGCGTGGAACAGAACCCCTACGAGCAGTACTTC. Full variable domain (missing parts from reference TRBV9 and TRBJ2-7): DSGVTQTPKHLITATGQRVTLRCSPRSGDLSVYWYQQSLDQGLQFLIQYYNGEERAKGNILERFSAQQFPDLHSELNLSSLELGDSALYFCASSVEQNPYEQYFGPGTRLTVT.

The rearrangement joins TRBV6-1 to TRBJ1-4; D remains ambiguous. The CDR3 sequence is 14 residues long. Trimming cost V 7 bases and J 4 bases, with 13 bases left between them. Germline assignment: CDR1 MNHNS and CDR2 SASEGT. CDR3 protein: CASKRKTFNEKLFF. In nucleotides, the CDR3 is TGTGCCAGCAAAAGGAAGACTTTTAATGAAAAACTGTTTTTT.

The CDR3 DNA reads as TGTGCCAGCAGCTCAAAAGCGGGCGGGGGACCTACAGATACGCAGTATTTT. Its protein is CASSSKAGGGPTDTQYF. The chain joins TRBV7-9 to TRBJ2-3; TRBD2 matches at 7 bases. V shed 4 bases and J 3 bases; nucleotides not matched to a gene: 13. Germline V CDR1 and CDR2: SEHNR, FQNEAQ (reference sequence). The CDR3 extends over 17 amino acids.

This clone was seen once. The gene calls are TRBV12-5 and TRBJ2-3, with D perhaps TRBD2 (5 bases). CDR3 length equals 15 residues. Germline loops: CDR1 LGHNT, CDR2 FRNRAP. The V end was cut by 6 bases, the J end by 1 base, with 14 bases between. CDR3 residues: CASGPPEERTDTQYF. The CDR3 DNA follows: TGTGCTAGTGGGCCCCCGGAGGAACGCACAGATACGCAGTATTTT.

The chain couples TRBV18 to TRBJ2-5; D remains ambiguous. Trimming took 2 bases from V and 5 from J, leaving 9 bases between them. The CDR3 covers 13 residues. The germline V gene has CDR1 KGHSH and CDR2 LQKENI. The chain's CDR3 is CASSPSVRETQYF. CDR3 DNA sequence: TGTGCCAGCTCACCATCGGTACGGGAGACCCAGTACTTC.

The gene calls are TRBV5-4 and TRBJ2-7; D gene unclear. Trimming cost V 4 bases and J 3 bases, with 17 bases left between them. This CDR3 has 15 residues. CDR1 and CDR2 from the germline V gene are SGHNT and YYREEE (reference sequence). The CDR3 DNA reads TGTGCCAGCAGCGCGTACCTCGCTCTCGACTACGAGCAGTACTTC. Translating gives CASSAYLALDYEQYF.

The chain carries TRBV6-6 and TRBJ2-7, with 7 positions matching TRBD1. V shed 8 bases and J 5 bases; nucleotides not matched to a gene: 9. Germline loops: CDR1 MNHNY, CDR2 SVGAGI (reference sequence). The CDR3 runs to 13 residues. The CDR3 here is CASQETGTDEQYF. In DNA form, the CDR3 reads TGTGCCAGCCAGGAGACAGGGACCGACGAGCAGTACTTC.

The rearrangement joins TRBV6-5 to TRBJ1-1, with D possibly TRBD1 on 6 matching bases. Germline loops: CDR1 MNHEY, CDR2 SVGAGI. V lost 6 bases and J lost 5, with 16 bases in between. The CDR3 extends over 14 amino acids. The CDR3: CASSSRQARTEAFF. In nucleotides, the CDR3 is TGTGCCAGCAGCAGCCGACAGGCGAGAACTGAAGCTTTCTTT.

This chain links TRBV19 with TRBJ2-7, with D maybe TRBD1 (6 bases). From germline, CDR1 is LNHDA and CDR2 SQIVND (reference sequence). The V gene lost 4 bases and the J gene lost 1 base, with 11 bases spanning the gap. The CDR3 has 14 amino acids. This CDR3 is CASSRDIYSYEQYF. The CDR3 coding sequence is TGTGCCAGTAGTAGGGACATTTATTCCTACGAGCAGTACTTC.

The CDR3 loop reads CASSLGHLYEQYF. The CDR3 nucleotides read TGTGCCAGCAGCCTAGGACATTTGTACGAGCAGTACTTC. J is TRBJ2-7 and V is TRBV6-5; perhaps TRBD1 as D (5 bases). This CDR3 spans 13 amino acids. From germline, CDR1 is MNHEY and CDR2 SVGAGI. Trimming removed 6 bases from V and 4 bases from J, with 13 bases in between.